This passage covers 10 T cell receptor beta chains from one sample sequenced in a study of human T cells and chemical hapten exposure. Specified time point: patch test 2, 6 weeks after DPC sensitization. Treatment indicated: therapeutic diphenylcyclopropenone sensitization with weekly scalp DPC. Using its own MiXCR run on the RACE reads, TCRdb lists one record per CDR3 protein. The sample has about 40,000 distinct CDR3 sequences; less than 4% are singletons. This material consisted of whole blood, taken in connection with sensitization to the hapten diphenylcyclopropenone (DPC). These receptors all come from a man in his forties with alopecia areata. Some clones in this sample may be carry-over from other donors' samples.

The sample holds many counts of this clonotype. The V call is TRBV6-5, the J call TRBJ2-7; weak D call: TRBD2 (7 bases). The CDR3 contains 17 residues. The V end lost 4 bases, the J end lost 0 bases, and 19 bases lay between the germline ends. Germline V lookup: CDR1 MNHEY, CDR2 SVGAGI. The CDR3 reads CASSSGVGGGPSYEQYF. DNA for the CDR3: TGTGCCAGCAGTTCGGGTGTAGGGGGGGGGCCCTCCTACGAGCAGTACTTC.

At least ten counts were recorded for this clonotype. The chain links TRBV6-1 to TRBJ1-4, with TRBD1 matching 8 bases. Trimming removed 6 bases from V and 0 bases from J; junction bases left unmatched: 12. The CDR3 contains 18 residues. The germline V gene has CDR1 MNHNS and CDR2 SASEGT. CDR3 bases: TGTGCCAGCAGGGCGCATCTACAGGGGGTTACAACTAATGAAAAACTGTTTTTT. Residues: CASRAHLQGVTTNEKLFF.

The sample holds many counts of this clonotype. This chain joins TRBV28 and TRBJ2-3, with D perhaps given as TRBD1 or TRBD2 (5 bases each). V lost 7 bases and J lost 4, with 15 bases in between. There are 14 residues in the CDR3. The germline V gene has CDR1 MDHEN and CDR2 SYDVKM. The CDR3 coding sequence is TGTGCCAGCACCCCGAGGGGAGCGGCAGATACGCAGTATTTT. Translated, it gives CASTPRGAADTQYF.

This clonotype has a count of ten or more. The CDR3 sequence: CASSNERRGQGSKNIQYF. The CDR3 DNA sequence: TGTGCCAGCAGCAATGAAAGGCGGGGACAGGGTTCCAAAAACATTCAGTACTTC. The genes are TRBV21-1 and TRBJ2-4; TRBD1 was called by the table and not checked on the DNA. TRBV21-1 is a recognized pseudogene. The CDR3 has 18 amino acids.

This clonotype has at least ten counts. The chain uses TRBV7-2 and TRBJ2-7, with TRBD2 identical over 15 bases. The CDR3 loop spans 16 amino acids. Germline V gives CDR1 SGHTA, CDR2 FQGNSA. After removal of 1 base from V and 4 bases from J, the junction contained 2 bases not matched to a gene. The CDR3 coding sequence is TGTGCCAGCAGCTTAGAAGGGACTAGCGGGAGGTACGAGCAGTACTTC. Translating it yields CASSLEGTSGRYEQYF.

The sample holds many counts of this clonotype. The chain links TRBV7-9 to TRBJ1-4; no firm D call. Trimming took off 6 bases at V and 8 bases at J, with 16 bases between the two ends. This CDR3 is 14 amino acids long. The germline CDR1 and CDR2 sequences are SEHNR and FQNEAQ (reference sequence). DNA for the CDR3: TGTGCCAGCAGACGGTTTCCGGGAGGCGAAAAACTGTTTTTT. This encodes CASRRFPGGEKLFF.

This clonotype was recorded many times. The chain joins TRBV11-1 to TRBJ2-7, with 10 bases aligning to TRBD2. J lost 4 bases, V lost 5 bases, and 5 bases had no gene match. CDR1 SGHAT and CDR2 FQDESV come from the germline V gene (reference sequence). CDR3 length equals 14 residues. The CDR3: CASSHGLAAYEQYF. In DNA, the CDR3 is TGTGCCAGCAGCCACGGACTAGCGGCTTACGAGCAGTACTTC. Full variable domain (missing parts from reference TRBV11-1 and TRBJ2-7): EAEVAQSPRYKITEKSQAVAFWCDPISGHATLYWYRQILGQGPELLVQFQDESVVDDSQLPKDRFSAERLKGVDSTLKIQPAELGDSAMYLCASSHGLAAYEQYFGPGTRLTVT.

This clonotype has a count of ten or more. The chain recombines TRBV28 with TRBJ1-5; 7 bases are shared with TRBD1. There are 16 residues in the CDR3. Unmatched junction bases numbered 8, after V lost 6 bases and J lost 0 bases. The germline gives CDR1 MDHEN, CDR2 SYDVKM. The CDR3 DNA is TGTGCCAGCAGCGGACAGGACACCTATAGCAATCAGCCCCAGCATTTT. Encoded protein: CASSGQDTYSNQPQHF.

Ten or more counts support this clonotype. V and J are TRBV5-1 and TRBJ2-6, with D unclear. Germline loops: CDR1 SGHRS, CDR2 YFSETQ. The ends were cut back, 4 bases at V and 2 bases at J, with 10 bases in the middle. CDR3 length: 15 amino acids. CDR3 DNA: TGCGCCAGCAGCCCGACCGGAGCTGGGGCCAACGTCCTGACTTTC. Residues: CASSPTGAGANVLTF.

This clonotype has ten or more counts. The chain has TRBV7-6 and TRBJ2-3; 15 bases map to TRBD2. The CDR3 is made up of 18 amino acids. Germline V gene lookup returns CDR1 SGHVS and CDR2 FNYEAQ. V lost 4 bases and J lost 0; bases outside the gene matches: 5. CDR3 bases: TGTGCCAGCAGCTCCGGACTAGCGGGAGGGCCTAGCACAGATACGCAGTATTTT. Translated: CASSSGLAGGPSTDTQYF.